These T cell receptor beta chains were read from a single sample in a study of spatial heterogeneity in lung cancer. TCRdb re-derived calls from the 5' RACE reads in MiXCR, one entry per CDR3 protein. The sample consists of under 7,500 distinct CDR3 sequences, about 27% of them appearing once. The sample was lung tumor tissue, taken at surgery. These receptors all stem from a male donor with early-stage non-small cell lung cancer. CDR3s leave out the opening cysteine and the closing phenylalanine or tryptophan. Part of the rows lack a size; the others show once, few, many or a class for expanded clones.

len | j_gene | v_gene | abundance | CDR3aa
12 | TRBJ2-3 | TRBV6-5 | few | ASSYSKGSDTQY
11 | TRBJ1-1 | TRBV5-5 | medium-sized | ASSLAGGNEAF
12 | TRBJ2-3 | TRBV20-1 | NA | SARAPGGSDTQY
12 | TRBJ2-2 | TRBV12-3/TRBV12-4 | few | ASSRGQGTRELF
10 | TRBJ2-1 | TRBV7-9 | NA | ASSPTSGEQF
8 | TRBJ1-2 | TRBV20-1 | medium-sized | SARWPGYT
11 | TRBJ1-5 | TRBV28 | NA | AGSTGGAEPQH
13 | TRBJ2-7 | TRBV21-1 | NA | ASSVRTGLDYEQY
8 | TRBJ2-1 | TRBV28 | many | ASGSTEQF
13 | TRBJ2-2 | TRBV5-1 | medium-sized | ASSLVGLVPGELF
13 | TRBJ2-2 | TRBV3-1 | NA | ASSPTRVRTGELF
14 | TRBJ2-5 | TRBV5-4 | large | ASSFGSTSGRETQY
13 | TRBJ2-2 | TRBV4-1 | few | ASSQDPGYTGELF
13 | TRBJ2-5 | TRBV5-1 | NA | ASSLGLGGVETQY
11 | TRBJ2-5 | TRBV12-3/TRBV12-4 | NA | ASTLGGTETQY
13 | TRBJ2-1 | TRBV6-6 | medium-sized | ASSYSRASGNEQF
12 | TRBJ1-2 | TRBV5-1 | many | ASSPEQGNYGYT
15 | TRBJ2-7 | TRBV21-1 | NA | ASSKGDSGISTYEQY
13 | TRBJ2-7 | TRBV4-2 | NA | ASSSRGQLFYEQY
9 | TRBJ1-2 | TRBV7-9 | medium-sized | ASSLLYGYT
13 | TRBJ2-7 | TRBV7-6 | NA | ASSLALGTPLEQY
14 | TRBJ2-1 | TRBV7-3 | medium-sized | ASSLSQGSSYNEQF
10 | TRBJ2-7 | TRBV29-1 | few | ERAGEGYEQY
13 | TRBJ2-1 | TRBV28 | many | ASSTGTSGVNEQF
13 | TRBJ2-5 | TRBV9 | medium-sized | ASSVTSGRAETQY
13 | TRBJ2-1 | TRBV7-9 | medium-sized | ASSVSGTSYNEQF
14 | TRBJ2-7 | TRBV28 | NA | ASSLSREGRFGEQY
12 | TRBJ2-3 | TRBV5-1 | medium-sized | ASMMGGSTDTQY
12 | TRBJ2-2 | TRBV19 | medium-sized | ASSIGVNTGELF
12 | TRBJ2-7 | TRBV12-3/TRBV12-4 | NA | ASSFESASYEQY
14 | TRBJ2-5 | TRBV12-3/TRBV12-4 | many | ASSLAGGPWQETQY
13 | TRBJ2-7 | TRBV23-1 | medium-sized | ASPGADWSSYEQY
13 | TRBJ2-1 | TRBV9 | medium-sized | ASSVAGIGTNEQF
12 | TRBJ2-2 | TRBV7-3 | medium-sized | ASSLRGASGELF
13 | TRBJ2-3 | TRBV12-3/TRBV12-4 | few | ASTLAQPSTDTQY
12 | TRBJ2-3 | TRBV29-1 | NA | SVEGTSGRNTQY
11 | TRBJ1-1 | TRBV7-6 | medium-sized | ASSFGPHTEAF
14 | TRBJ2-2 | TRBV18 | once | ASSPLGQSFGGELF
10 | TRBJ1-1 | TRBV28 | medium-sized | ASSRAPTEAF
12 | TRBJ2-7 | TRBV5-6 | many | ASNFEGTGYEQY
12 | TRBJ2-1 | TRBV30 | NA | AWRVSGSYNEQF
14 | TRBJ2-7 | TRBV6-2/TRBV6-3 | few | ASSYGFGAAAGEQY
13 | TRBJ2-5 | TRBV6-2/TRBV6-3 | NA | ASILAGARQETQY
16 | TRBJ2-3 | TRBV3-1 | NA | ASSQMPGLAGAGDTQY
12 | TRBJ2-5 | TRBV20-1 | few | SAPPTGIQETQY
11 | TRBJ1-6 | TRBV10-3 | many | AIKDRVGSPLH
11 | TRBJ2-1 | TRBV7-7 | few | AMGKLVYNEQF
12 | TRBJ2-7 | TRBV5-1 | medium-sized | ASSAEQGKYEQY
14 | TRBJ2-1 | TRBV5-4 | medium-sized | ASSPPGFVSVGEQF
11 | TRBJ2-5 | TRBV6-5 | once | ASTPPGQETQY
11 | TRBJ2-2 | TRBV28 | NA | ASSLEEIRELF
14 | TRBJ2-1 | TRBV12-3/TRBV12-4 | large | ASSPGPFTRYNEQF
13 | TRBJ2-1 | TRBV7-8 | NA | ASSLYLAVTAEQF
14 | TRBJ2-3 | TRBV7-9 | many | ASSPLGDSLSSLAA